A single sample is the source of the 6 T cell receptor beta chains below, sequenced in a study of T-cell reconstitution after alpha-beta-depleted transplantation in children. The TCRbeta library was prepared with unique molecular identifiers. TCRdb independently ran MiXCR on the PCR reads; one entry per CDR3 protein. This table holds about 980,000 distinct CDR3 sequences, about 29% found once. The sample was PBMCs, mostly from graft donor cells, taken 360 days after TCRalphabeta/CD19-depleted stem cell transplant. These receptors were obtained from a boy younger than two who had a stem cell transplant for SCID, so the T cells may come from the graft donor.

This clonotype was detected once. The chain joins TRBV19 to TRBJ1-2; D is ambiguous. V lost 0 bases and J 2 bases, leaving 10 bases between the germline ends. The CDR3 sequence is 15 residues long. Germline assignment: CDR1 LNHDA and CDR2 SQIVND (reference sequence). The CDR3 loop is CASSIDFAGNYGYTF. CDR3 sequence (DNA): TGTGCCAGTAGTATAGATTTCGCGGGAAACTATGGCTACACCTTC.

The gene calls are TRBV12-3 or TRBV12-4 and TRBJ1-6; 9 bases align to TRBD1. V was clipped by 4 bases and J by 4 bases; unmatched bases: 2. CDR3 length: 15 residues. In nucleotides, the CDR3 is TGTGCCAGCAGTTCGGGACAGGGATATAATTCACCCCTCCACTTT. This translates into CASSSGQGYNSPLHF.

CDR3 coding DNA: TGTGCCAGCAGCTTTGTGGCAGCGGGGTGGTACAATGAGCAGTTCTTC. Its translation: CASSFVAAGWYNEQFF. This chain connects TRBV13 to TRBJ2-1; 7 bases line up with TRBD2. Per germline, CDR1 PRHDT and CDR2 FYEKMQ (reference sequence). There are 16 residues in the CDR3. V shed 3 bases, J shed 4 bases, and the junction held 9 bases outside the gene matches.

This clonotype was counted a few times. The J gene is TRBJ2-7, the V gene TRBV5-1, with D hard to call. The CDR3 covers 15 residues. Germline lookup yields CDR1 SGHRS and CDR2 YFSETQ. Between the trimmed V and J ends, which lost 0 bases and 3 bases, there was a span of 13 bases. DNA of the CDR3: TGCGCCAGCAGCTTGGCCGGTCGGGCCGTCTACGAGCAGTACTTC. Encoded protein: CASSLAGRAVYEQYF.

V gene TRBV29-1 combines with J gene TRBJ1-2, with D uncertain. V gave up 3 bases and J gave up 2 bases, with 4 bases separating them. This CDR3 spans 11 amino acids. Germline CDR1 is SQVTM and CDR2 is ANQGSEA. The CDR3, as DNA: TGCAGCGTTGACAGGAACTATGGCTACACCTTC. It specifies CSVDRNYGYTF.

CDR3 nucleotide sequence: TGTGCCAGCAGCTTTTTCAATACGGAAGCTTTCTTT. Its protein product is CASSFFNTEAFF. The chain is built from TRBV11-2 and TRBJ1-1; unclear D gene. Germline V CDR1 and CDR2: SGHAT, FQNNGV. This CDR3 spans 12 amino acids. V shed 3 bases and J shed 8 bases, with 10 bases lying between them.